The T cell receptor (beta chain) under discussion was sequenced for a study of shared clonotypes between healthy human individuals. This table comes from immunoSEQ multiplex PCR, and its TCRdb copy is limited to in-frame clones, with some not included. Of 180,000 or so clones in the sample, over 85% were seen once. The CDR3 contains 15 residues. Trimming took 8 bases from V and 2 from J; bases not matched to a gene: 6. Germline values: CDR1 MDHEN, CDR2 SYDVKM. The chain recombines TRBV28 with TRBJ2-7; TRBD2 matches 13 bases. Sequencing was performed on naive CD4+ T cells sorted from blood. The subset here: CD45RA+ positively selected. This TCR came from a woman aged 25 to 39 in good health. CDR3 residues: CASLTGTSGTYEQYF. The CDR3 bases are TGTGCCAGCTTGACCGGGACTAGCGGGACCTACGAGCAGTACTTC.